This T cell receptor (beta chain) originates from a study of OX40 agonist ivuxolimab in advanced cancers. TCRdb keeps only in-frame clones here, not all; method: immunoSEQ multiplex PCR. The sample shows around 15,000 clones, approximately 80% of them seen only once. This CDR3 contains 13 residues. The chain combines TRBV21-1 with TRBJ1-2; the table's D call TRBD1 went unverified against the DNA. TRBV21-1 is classified as a pseudogene. The material was CD4+ or CD8+ T cells sorted from blood, obtained in a trial of the OX40 agonist ivuxolimab. The TCR sequence derives from an adult with an advanced solid tumor such as melanoma, head and neck, liver or kidney cancer. The CDR3 nucleotides read TGTGCCAGCCGTTCCACAGGTAACTATGGCTACACCTTC. This encodes CASRSTGNYGYTF.